The present TCR beta chain was sequenced within a study of cytomegalovirus exposure and HLA in healthy donors. Study-wide background: Unique TCR beta sequences numbering about 100 million came from 190 million or so T cells in an earlier analysis.

Per germline, CDR1 SGDLS and CDR2 YYNGEE. This CDR3 region has 13 residues. The V end lost 3 bases, the J end lost 7 bases, and 11 bases lay between the germline ends. Researchers ran the PCR with 60 Vbeta and 13 Jbeta primers. The protocol was immunoSEQ multiplex PCR, while the TCRdb copy is restricted to in-frame clones and leaves out a portion. Seen here are around 200,000 clones, roughly four fifths observed once, and the top ten hold around 0.2%. As to this clone: Its antigen remains unknown.

Findings and caveats of the study: Some 150 TCR beta chains were listed as cytomegalovirus-associated. A later analysis linked some 17,000 TCR beta sequences to HLA alleles at 0.05 false discovery rate. A later analysis appeared to link common viral pathogens to several of the most significant clusters.

The receptor comes from a girl aged 2 to 9 in good health and CMV-seronegative. Sequencing was performed on PBMCs. This chain joins TRBV9 and TRBJ2-1; possibly TRBD2 for D (7 bases). The CDR3, as DNA: TGTGCCAGCAGCGGGGGGAGGGGGAATGAGCAGTTCTTC. Translating gives CASSGGRGNEQFF.